These 14 T cell receptor beta chains share one sample of origin, sequenced in a study of blood T cell repertoires in COVID-19. The assay was immunoSEQ multiplex PCR, and TCRdb's table has in-frame clones only and misses some. The sample includes about 55,000 clones, about 90% of them seen just once. The sample consisted of peripheral blood. The source of these receptors is a man aged 55 to 70 with active COVID-19.

This clone occurred a few times. The chain carries TRBV10-2 and TRBJ2-7, with TRBD2 matching over 10 bases. The CDR3 length is 16 residues. Germline-derived CDR1 and CDR2 are WSHSY and SAAADI. V gave up 2 bases and J gave up 6 bases; unmatched junction bases: 10. In nucleotides, the CDR3 is TGCGCCAGCAGTGAGGGAAGAGAGCGGGAGGGAGGCGAGCAGTACTTC. It specifies CASSEGREREGGEQYF.

The rearrangement joins TRBV4-2 to TRBJ2-3; 12 bases line up with TRBD1. The CDR3 has 16 residues. After removal of 4 bases from V and 3 bases from J, the junction contained 5 bases not matched to a gene. Germline lookup yields CDR1 LGHNA and CDR2 YNFKEQ. CDR3 in amino acids: CASSPRDRGLTDTQYF. The CDR3 DNA reads as TGTGCCAGCAGCCCCCGGGACAGGGGGCTTACAGATACGCAGTATTTT.

The chain carries TRBV9 and TRBJ1-1; D unresolved. V gave up 0 bases and J gave up 6 bases, with 12 bases separating them. The germline CDR1 and CDR2 sequences are SGDLS and YYNGEE. CDR3 length: 14 amino acids. The CDR3 DNA reads TGTGCCAGCAGCGTAGAGCCTCGAGGGCCTGAAGCTTTCTTT. Translation gives CASSVEPRGPEAFF.

The V gene is TRBV27, the J gene TRBJ2-5; possibly TRBD1 for D (6 bases). V was trimmed by 7 bases and J by 1 base, leaving 10 bases between them. Germline CDR1 is MNHEY and CDR2 is SMNVEV (reference sequence). This CDR3 comprises 13 residues. CDR3 coding DNA: TGTGCCAGCACGGACAGAGCCCAAGAGACCCAGTACTTC. Protein product: CASTDRAQETQYF.

This clone was detected only a few times. The chain combines TRBV19 with TRBJ1-4; TRBD1 is a possible D gene (6 bases). CDR3 size: 13 residues. V gave up 3 bases and J gave up 5 bases, with 7 bases separating them. Per the germline V gene, CDR1 is LNHDA and CDR2 is SQIVND (reference sequence). This CDR3 is CASSMDRNEKLFF. In DNA form, the CDR3 reads TGTGCCAGTAGTATGGACAGAAATGAAAAACTGTTTTTT.

V and J are TRBV5-1 and TRBJ1-4, with 9 bases identical to TRBD1. The V gene end was trimmed by 3 bases and the J gene end by 7 bases; junction bases not matched to a gene: 7. Germline V gene sequence: CDR1 SGHRS, CDR2 YFSETQ. The CDR3 has 15 residues. The CDR3 is CASSSTGTGSEKLFF. The DNA for the CDR3 is TGCGCCAGCAGCTCTACCGGGACAGGGAGTGAAAAACTGTTTTTT.

In DNA, the CDR3 is TGTGCCAGCAGTCTTTACGGAAGGTCGGGAACCGGGGAGCTGTTTTTT. As protein: CASSLYGRSGTGELFF. V usage is TRBV11-2 and J usage is TRBJ2-2; D is possibly TRBD2 (5 bases). The germline CDR1 and CDR2 sequences are SGHAT and FQNNGV. Trimming left V 6 bases short and J 5 bases short, with 19 bases between. The CDR3 is 16 amino acids. The whole variable domain, remainder taken from reference TRBV11-2 and TRBJ2-2, is EAGVAQSPRYKIIEKRQSVAFWCNPISGHATLYWYQQILGQGPKLLIQFQNNGVVDDSQLPKDRFSAERLKGVDSTLKIQPAKLEDSAVYLCASSLYGRSGTGELFFGEGSRLTVL.

This clone was counted a single time. This chain joins TRBV9 and TRBJ1-1; D is unclear. V was clipped by 3 bases and J by 2 bases, with 11 bases between them. CDR3 size: 14 residues. Germline V gene sequence: CDR1 SGDLS, CDR2 YYNGEE. The CDR3 DNA reads as TGTGCCAGCAGCGGAGGGAACTCAAACACTGAAGCTTTCTTT. Translation: CASSGGNSNTEAFF.

This chain joins TRBV19 and TRBJ2-2, with TRBD1 matching 8 bases. CDR1 is LNHDA, CDR2 SQIVND, per germline (reference sequence). The V and J ends lost 1 base and 6 bases, in that order; junction bases with no gene match: 7. The CDR3 is 16 amino acids. The CDR3 DNA reads as TGTGCCAGTAGTATAGGCCGGGACAGGTGGTCCGGGGAGCTGTTTTTT. Translation: CASSIGRDRWSGELFF.

This clone is a singleton in its sample. V is TRBV10-3 and J is TRBJ2-5, with D possibly TRBD2 on 5 matching bases. The V and J ends lost 11 bases and 4 bases respectively, with 11 bases between them. Germline lookup yields CDR1 ENHRY and CDR2 SYGVKD. CDR3 length: 11 residues. CDR3 nucleotides: TGTGCCGTAGCGACGGGAGAGACCCAGTACTTC. It yields the protein CAVATGETQYF.

V and J are TRBV5-6 and TRBJ2-3; a possible D gene is TRBD2 (6 bases). Per germline, CDR1 SGHDT and CDR2 YYEEEE. The CDR3 has 16 amino acids. Trimming shortened V by 4 bases and J by 0 bases, and 15 bases separated the two germline ends. The CDR3 DNA is TGTGCCAGCAGCGTTTATAGCGGCTCTAGCACAGATACGCAGTATTTT. Its translation is CASSVYSGSSTDTQYF.

The chain is built from TRBV5-1 and TRBJ2-7; 10 nucleotides agree with TRBD2. This CDR3 is 15 amino acids long. V lost 4 bases, J lost 1 base, and 5 bases stayed unmatched. Germline V lookup: CDR1 SGHRS, CDR2 YFSETQ. CDR3: CASSTGTSDSYEQYF. In DNA form, the CDR3 reads TGCGCCAGCAGCACCGGGACTAGCGATTCCTACGAGCAGTACTTC.

V is TRBV6-1 and J is TRBJ2-7; no reliable D call. Trimming pared 1 base from V and 0 bases from J, leaving 4 bases between. CDR1 is MNHNS, CDR2 SASEGT, per germline. CDR3 length: 13 residues. CDR3 DNA: TGTGCCAGCAGTGAAGACAGCTCCTACGAGCAGTACTTC. Encoded protein: CASSEDSSYEQYF.

This chain joins TRBV12-3 or TRBV12-4 and TRBJ2-1; a possible D gene is TRBD2 (6 bases). The germline V and J ends were trimmed by 10 bases and 9 bases, with 16 bases remaining between them. The CDR3 consists of 12 residues. This CDR3 reads CATTHSGGEQFF. The CDR3 nucleotides are TGTGCCACTACGCATAGCGGTGGTGAGCAGTTCTTC.